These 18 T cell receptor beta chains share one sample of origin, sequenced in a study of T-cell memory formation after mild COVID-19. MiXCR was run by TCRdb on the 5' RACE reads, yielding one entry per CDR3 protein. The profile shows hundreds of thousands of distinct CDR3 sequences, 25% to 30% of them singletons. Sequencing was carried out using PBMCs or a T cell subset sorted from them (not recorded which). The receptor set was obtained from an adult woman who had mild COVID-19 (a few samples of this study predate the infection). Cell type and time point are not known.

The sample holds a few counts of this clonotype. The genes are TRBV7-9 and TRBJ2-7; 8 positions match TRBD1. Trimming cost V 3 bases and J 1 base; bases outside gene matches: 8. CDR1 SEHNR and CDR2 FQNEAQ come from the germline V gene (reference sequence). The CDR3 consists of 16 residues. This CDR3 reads CASSLRPGGNSYEQYF. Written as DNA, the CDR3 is TGTGCCAGCAGCTTGAGGCCAGGGGGCAATTCCTACGAGCAGTACTTC.

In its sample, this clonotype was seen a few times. The CDR3 DNA reads as TGCGCCAGCAGCCAAGGAGGAAATTGGGGGAGCTCCTACGAGCAGTACTTC. Translated, it gives CASSQGGNWGSSYEQYF. J is TRBJ2-7 and V is TRBV4-3, with D perhaps being TRBD1 or TRBD2 (5 bases each). CDR3 size: 17 residues. Germline V gives CDR1 LGHNA, CDR2 YSLEER. V was pared by 1 base and J by 0 bases, with 16 bases between.

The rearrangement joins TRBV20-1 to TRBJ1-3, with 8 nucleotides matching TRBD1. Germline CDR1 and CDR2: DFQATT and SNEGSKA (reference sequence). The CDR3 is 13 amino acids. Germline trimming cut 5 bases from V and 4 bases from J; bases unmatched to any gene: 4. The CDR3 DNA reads TGCAGTGCTGTGACAGGGGACGGAAACACCATATATTTT. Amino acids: CSAVTGDGNTIYF.

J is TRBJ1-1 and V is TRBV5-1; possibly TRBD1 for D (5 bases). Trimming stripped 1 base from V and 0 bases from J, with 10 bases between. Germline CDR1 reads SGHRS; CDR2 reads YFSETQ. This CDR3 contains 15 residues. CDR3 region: CASSLTRGMNTEAFF. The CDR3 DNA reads TGCGCCAGCAGCTTGACCCGGGGCATGAACACTGAAGCTTTCTTT. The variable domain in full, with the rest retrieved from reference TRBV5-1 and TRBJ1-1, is KAGVTQTPRYLIKTRGQQVTLSCSPISGHRSVSWYQQTPGQGLQFLFEYFSETQRNKGNFPGRFSGRQFSNSRSEMNVSTLELGDSALYLCASSLTRGMNTEAFFGQGTRLTVV.

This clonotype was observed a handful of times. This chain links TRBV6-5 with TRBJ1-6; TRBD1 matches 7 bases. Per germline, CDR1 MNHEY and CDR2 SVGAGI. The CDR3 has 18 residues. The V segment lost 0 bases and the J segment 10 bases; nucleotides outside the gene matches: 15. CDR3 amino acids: CASSYSKPVLGGASPLHF. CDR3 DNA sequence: TGTGCCAGCAGTTACTCGAAACCCGTCCTAGGGGGCGCGTCACCCCTCCACTTT.

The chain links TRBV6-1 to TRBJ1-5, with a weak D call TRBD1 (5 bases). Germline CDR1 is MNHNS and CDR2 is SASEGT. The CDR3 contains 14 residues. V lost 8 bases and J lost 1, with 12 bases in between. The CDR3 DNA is TGTGCCAGCGTCAAGCAGGGAAGCAATCAGCCCCAGCATTTT. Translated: CASVKQGSNQPQHF.

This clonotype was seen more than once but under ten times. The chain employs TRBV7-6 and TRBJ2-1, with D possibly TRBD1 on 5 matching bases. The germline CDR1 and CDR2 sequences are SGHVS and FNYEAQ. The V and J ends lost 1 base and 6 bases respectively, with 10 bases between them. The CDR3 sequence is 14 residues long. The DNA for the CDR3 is TGTGCCAGCAGCTTAGAGGCCAGGGTCAATGAGCAGTTCTTC. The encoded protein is CASSLEARVNEQFF.

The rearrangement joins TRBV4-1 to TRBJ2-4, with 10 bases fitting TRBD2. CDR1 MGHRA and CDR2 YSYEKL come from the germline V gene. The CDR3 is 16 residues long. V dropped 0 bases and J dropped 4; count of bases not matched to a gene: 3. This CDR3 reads CASSQDVAGGKNIQYF. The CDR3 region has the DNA TGCGCCAGCAGCCAAGATGTAGCGGGGGGAAAAAACATTCAGTACTTC.

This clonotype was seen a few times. The DNA of the CDR3 is TGTGCCAGCAGCTCTCAAAGGACGAAACCGAGCAATGAGCAGTTCTTC. This sequence encodes CASSSQRTKPSNEQFF. This sequence joins TRBV7-8 and TRBJ2-1; no firm D call. Deletions cut 4 bases from V and 6 bases from J, with 19 bases between. Germline V lookup: CDR1 SGHVS, CDR2 FQNEAQ. The CDR3 consists of 16 residues.

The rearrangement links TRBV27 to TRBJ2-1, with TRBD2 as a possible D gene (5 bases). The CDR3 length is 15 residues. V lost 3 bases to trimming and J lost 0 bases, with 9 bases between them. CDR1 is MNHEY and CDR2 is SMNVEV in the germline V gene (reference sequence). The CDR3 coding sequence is TGTGCCAGCAGTTTTGGACTGGGCTCCTACAATGAGCAGTTCTTC. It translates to CASSFGLGSYNEQFF.

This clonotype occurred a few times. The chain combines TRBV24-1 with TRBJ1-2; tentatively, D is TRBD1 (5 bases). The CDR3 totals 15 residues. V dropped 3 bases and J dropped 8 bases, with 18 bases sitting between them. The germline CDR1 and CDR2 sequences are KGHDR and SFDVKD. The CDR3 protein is CATSDIGPGPGGYTF. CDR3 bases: TGTGCCACCAGTGATATCGGACCGGGACCTGGGGGCTACACCTTC.

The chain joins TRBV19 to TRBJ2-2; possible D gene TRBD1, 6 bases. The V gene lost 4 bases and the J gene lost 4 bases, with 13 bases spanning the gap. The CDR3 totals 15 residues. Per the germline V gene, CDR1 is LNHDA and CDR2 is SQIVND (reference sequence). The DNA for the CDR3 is TGTGCCAGTAGTACCGCAGGGGATCGCACCGGGGAGCTGTTTTTT. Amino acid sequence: CASSTAGDRTGELFF. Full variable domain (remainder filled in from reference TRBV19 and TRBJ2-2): DGGITQSPKYLFRKEGQNVTLSCEQNLNHDAMYWYRQDPGQGLRLIYYSQIVNDFQKGDIAEGYSVSREKKESFPLTVTSAQKNPTAFYLCASSTAGDRTGELFFGEGSRLTVL.

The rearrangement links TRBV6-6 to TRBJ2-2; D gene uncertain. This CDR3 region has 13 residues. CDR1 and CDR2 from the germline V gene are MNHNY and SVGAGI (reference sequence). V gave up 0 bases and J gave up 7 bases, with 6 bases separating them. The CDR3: CASSYSWGGELFF. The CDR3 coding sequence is TGTGCCAGCAGTTACTCCTGGGGCGGGGAGCTGTTTTTT.

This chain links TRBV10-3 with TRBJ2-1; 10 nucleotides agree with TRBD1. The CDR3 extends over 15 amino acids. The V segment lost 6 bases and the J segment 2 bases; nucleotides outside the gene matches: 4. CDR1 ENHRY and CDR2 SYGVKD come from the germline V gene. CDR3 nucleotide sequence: TGTGCCATCAGCCAGACAGGGGGCCCCTACAATGAGCAGTTCTTC. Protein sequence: CAISQTGGPYNEQFF.

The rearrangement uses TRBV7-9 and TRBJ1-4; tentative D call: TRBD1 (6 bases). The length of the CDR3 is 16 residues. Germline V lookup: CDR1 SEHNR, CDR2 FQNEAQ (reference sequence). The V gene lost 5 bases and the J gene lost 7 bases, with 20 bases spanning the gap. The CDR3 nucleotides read TGTGCCAGCAGCCTCATTGGGGGGGGCTCTAGTGAAAAACTGTTTTTT. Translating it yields CASSLIGGGSSEKLFF. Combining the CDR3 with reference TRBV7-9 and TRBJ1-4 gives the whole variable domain DTGVSQNPRHKITKRGQNVTFRCDPISEHNRLYWYRQTLGQGPEFLTYFQNEAQLEKSRLLSDRFSAERPKGSFSTLEIQRTEQGDSAMYLCASSLIGGGSSEKLFFGSGTQLSVL.

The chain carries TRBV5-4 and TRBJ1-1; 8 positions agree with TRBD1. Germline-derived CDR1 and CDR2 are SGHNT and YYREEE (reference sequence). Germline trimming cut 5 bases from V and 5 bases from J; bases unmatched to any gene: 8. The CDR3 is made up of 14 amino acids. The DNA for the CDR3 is TGTGCCAGCAGGGGACAGGCGGGATTAACTGAAGCTTTCTTT. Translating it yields CASRGQAGLTEAFF.

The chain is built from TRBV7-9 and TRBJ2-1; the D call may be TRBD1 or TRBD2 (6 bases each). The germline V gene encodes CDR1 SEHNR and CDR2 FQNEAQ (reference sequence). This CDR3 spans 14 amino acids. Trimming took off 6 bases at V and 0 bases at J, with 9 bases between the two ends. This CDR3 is CASRKGGSYNEQFF. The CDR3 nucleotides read TGTGCCAGCAGAAAGGGGGGCTCCTACAATGAGCAGTTCTTC.

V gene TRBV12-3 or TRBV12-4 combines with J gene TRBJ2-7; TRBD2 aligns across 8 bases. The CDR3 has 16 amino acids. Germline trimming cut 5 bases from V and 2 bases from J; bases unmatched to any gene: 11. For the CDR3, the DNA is TGTGCCAGCAGTCTCCAGTTAGCGGGGAGCCCCTACGAGCAGTACTTC. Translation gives CASSLQLAGSPYEQYF.